This TCR beta chain is from a study of identical twins. CDR3 length: 15 residues. The germline gives CDR1 LNHDA, CDR2 SQIVND (reference sequence). Deletions cut 5 bases from V and 0 bases from J, with 11 bases between. This clonotype was counted a few times. In TCRdb, the 5' RACE reads were re-called with MiXCR into one record per CDR3 protein. The sample lists roughly 150,000 distinct CDR3 sequences; around 3.6% were seen once. Material: memory T cells sorted from blood. The source of this sequence is a man younger than 35 in good health. V gene TRBV19 combines with J gene TRBJ1-5; D unresolved. The CDR3 nucleotides are TGTGCCAGTAGTGCGGACGGATATAGCAATCAGCCCCAGCATTTT. As protein: CASSADGYSNQPQHF.